A single sample is the source of the 2 T cell receptor beta chains below, sequenced in a study of beta chain features in type 1 diabetes. Every isolated RNA sample was fully reverse transcribed, so sequencing captured expressed TCRB transcripts. Some clones are missing from TCRdb's copy, which holds only in-frame ones; the method was immunoSEQ multiplex PCR. Of tens of thousands of clones in the sample, around 32% were seen once. The specimen was stem cell memory CD4+ T cells from blood. The receptors come from a woman between 18 and 30 years old in good health.

The chain employs TRBV7-3 and TRBJ2-2, with TRBD1 matching over 7 bases. J was trimmed by 6 bases and V by 4 bases; bases with no gene match: 2. CDR1 SGHTA and CDR2 FQGTGA come from the germline V gene. The CDR3 consists of 13 residues. As DNA, the CDR3 is TGTGCCAGCAGCTCAGGGGGAGCCGGGGAGCTGTTTTTT. This translates into CASSSGGAGELFF.

The chain has TRBV7-6 and TRBJ2-1; D not certain. Germline V gene data show CDR1 as SGHVS and CDR2 as FNYEAQ. Trimming pared 1 base from V and 9 bases from J, leaving 13 bases between. The CDR3 covers 14 residues. CDR3 protein: CASSLEERLGEQFF. The CDR3 nucleotides are TGTGCCAGCAGCTTAGAAGAGAGGTTGGGTGAGCAGTTCTTC.